Shown below are 26 T cell receptor beta chains from a single sample sequenced in a study of PD-1 blockade in classical Hodgkin lymphoma. Each patient relapsed following autologous stem cell transplantation, and prior brentuximab vedotin exposure differed. The table came from immunoSEQ multiplex PCR; TCRdb's copy has only in-frame clones and leaves some out. The profile shows 25,000 to 30,000 clones, roughly four fifths of them singletons. This specimen was peripheral blood mononuclear cells (PBMCs), taken before the second cycle of nivolumab. The receptors were sampled from a human donor with classical Hodgkin lymphoma.

The V and J genes are TRBV5-1 and TRBJ2-2, with D tentatively TRBD2 (5 bases). V lost 0 bases and J lost 6, with 9 bases in between. CDR1 is SGHRS and CDR2 is YFSETQ in the germline V gene. The CDR3 loop spans 14 amino acids. The CDR3 DNA reads TGCGCCAGCAGCTTGGTGCCCGGGGCCGGGGAGCTGTTTTTT. Residues: CASSLVPGAGELFF. Supplemented by reference TRBV5-1 and TRBJ2-2, the full variable domain reads KAGVTQTPRYLIKTRGQQVTLSCSPISGHRSVSWYQQTPGQGLQFLFEYFSETQRNKGNFPGRFSGRQFSNSRSEMNVSTLELGDSALYLCASSLVPGAGELFFGEGSRLTVL.

This clone has only one observation. The rearrangement joins TRBV7-2 to TRBJ1-2; D is possibly TRBD1 (5 bases). From germline, CDR1 is SGHTA and CDR2 FQGNSA. Trimming took 6 bases from V and 4 from J, leaving 9 bases between them. The CDR3 is 12 amino acids. The CDR3 bases are TGTGCCAGCAGTTCAGGGTCCTATGGCTACACCTTC. Encoded protein: CASSSGSYGYTF.

The V and J genes are TRBV7-2 and TRBJ2-3; 8 nucleotides agree with TRBD2. J gave up 3 bases and V 3 bases, and 5 bases lay outside the gene matches. This CDR3 contains 15 residues. Germline lookup yields CDR1 SGHTA and CDR2 FQGNSA. In DNA form, the CDR3 reads TGTGCCAGCAGCTTGATTAGCGGGGCTACAGATACGCAGTATTTT. It specifies CASSLISGATDTQYF.

V usage is TRBV28 and J usage is TRBJ1-4, with D unresolved. Trimming stripped 1 base from V and 6 bases from J, with 24 bases between. The germline gives CDR1 MDHEN, CDR2 SYDVKM. The CDR3 is 19 amino acids. CDR3 in DNA: TGTGCCAGCAGTTTATTCCCCAGATCGGTCGCTCCCGGGGATGAAAAACTGTTTTTT. Its translation is CASSLFPRSVAPGDEKLFF.

The chain carries TRBV6-1 and TRBJ2-7; 9 bases match TRBD1. Germline trimming cut 1 base from V and 4 bases from J; bases unmatched to any gene: 5. The CDR3 covers 15 residues. Per the germline V gene, CDR1 is MNHNS and CDR2 is SASEGT. The CDR3 loop reads CASSEVDRGGYEQYF. CDR3 sequence (DNA): TGTGCCAGCAGTGAAGTAGACAGGGGGGGATACGAGCAGTACTTC.

This rearrangement joins TRBV6-5 to TRBJ1-6; 9 positions match TRBD1. Per the germline V gene, CDR1 is MNHEY and CDR2 is SVGAGI. The CDR3 is 14 amino acids. J lost 7 bases, V lost 6 bases, and 4 bases had no gene match. CDR3 DNA sequence: TGTGCCAGCAGCCTCGGGACAGGGAATTCACCCCTCCACTTT. It yields the protein CASSLGTGNSPLHF.

The V gene is TRBV29-1, the J gene TRBJ2-3; possibly TRBD2 for D (6 bases). Germline V lookup: CDR1 SQVTM, CDR2 ANQGSEA. The CDR3 contains 15 residues. Trimming took 7 bases from V and 1 from J, leaving 18 bases between them. The DNA of the CDR3 is TGCAGCGCATTCTCCCCTAGCGAACGCACAGATACGCAGTATTTT. Its protein product is CSAFSPSERTDTQYF.

The gene calls are TRBV11-2 and TRBJ2-7, with D perhaps TRBD1 or TRBD2 (6 bases each). Trimming took 1 base from V and 2 from J, leaving 9 bases between them. The CDR3 loop spans 14 amino acids. CDR1 is SGHAT, CDR2 FQNNGV, per germline. DNA for the CDR3: TGTGCCAGCAGCTTAGCGGGGGCTACCTACGAGCAGTACTTC. Translation: CASSLAGATYEQYF. The entire variable domain, with the rest obtained from reference TRBV11-2 and TRBJ2-7, is as follows: EAGVAQSPRYKIIEKRQSVAFWCNPISGHATLYWYQQILGQGPKLLIQFQNNGVVDDSQLPKDRFSAERLKGVDSTLKIQPAKLEDSAVYLCASSLAGATYEQYFGPGTRLTVT.

This chain links TRBV7-6 with TRBJ1-3; D may be TRBD1 (5 bases). The CDR3 length is 15 residues. Trimming stripped 1 base from V and 3 bases from J, with 10 bases between. CDR1 is SGHVS and CDR2 is FNYEAQ in the germline V gene. The CDR3 DNA reads TGTGCCAGCAGCTTAGGGGACCCCCTTGGAAACACCATATATTTT. It is translated as CASSLGDPLGNTIYF.

CDR3 residues: CASRGHLGGYTF. DNA for the CDR3: TGTGCCAGCAGGGGACATCTGGGAGGCTACACCTTC. The chain recombines TRBV27 with TRBJ1-2; D is possibly TRBD1 (6 bases). The CDR3 has 12 amino acids. Between the trimmed V and J ends, which lost 6 bases and 8 bases, there was a span of 13 bases. Germline loops: CDR1 MNHEY, CDR2 SMNVEV (reference sequence).

The V gene is TRBV7-9, the J gene TRBJ2-3; 11 bases map to TRBD2. CDR1 SEHNR and CDR2 FQNEAQ come from the germline V gene (reference sequence). The CDR3 length is 19 residues. V lost 3 bases to trimming and J lost 5 bases; unmatched junction nucleotides: 16. In DNA, the CDR3 is TGTGCCAGCAGCTTTCTTGGGATGCTTAGCGGGGGGGCAAAAGATACGCAGTATTTT. Encoded protein: CASSFLGMLSGGAKDTQYF.

The gene calls are TRBV11-2 and TRBJ2-1, with a tentative D call TRBD2 (5 bases). Germline CDR1 is SGHAT and CDR2 is FQNNGV. The CDR3 totals 14 residues. The V end was cut by 3 bases, the J end by 10 bases, with 16 bases between. The CDR3 protein is CASSLRATNVEQFF. The CDR3 DNA sequence: TGTGCCAGCAGCTTGAGGGCTACCAATGTGGAGCAGTTCTTC.

The J gene is TRBJ2-7, the V gene TRBV11-2; 12 bases align to TRBD1. This CDR3 is built from 17 residues. The trim removed 1 base at V and 0 bases at J, leaving 4 bases unmatched. CDR1 SGHAT and CDR2 FQNNGV come from the germline V gene. The CDR3 sequence is CASSLGGTGGLSYEQYF. CDR3 nucleotide sequence: TGTGCCAGCAGCTTAGGCGGGACAGGGGGCCTCTCCTACGAGCAGTACTTC. Full variable domain (remainder filled in from reference TRBV11-2 and TRBJ2-7): EAGVAQSPRYKIIEKRQSVAFWCNPISGHATLYWYQQILGQGPKLLIQFQNNGVVDDSQLPKDRFSAERLKGVDSTLKIQPAKLEDSAVYLCASSLGGTGGLSYEQYFGPGTRLTVT.

The V call is TRBV28, the J call TRBJ1-5; no definite D call. V gave up 3 bases and J gave up 5 bases, with 17 bases separating them. The CDR3 covers 16 residues. The V gene's germline CDR1 is MDHEN and CDR2 SYDVKM. CDR3 bases: TGTGCCAGCAGTTTGTGGGGTCTGGGCTATGATCAGCCCCAGCATTTT. Its protein product is CASSLWGLGYDQPQHF. Full variable domain (missing parts from reference TRBV28 and TRBJ1-5): DVKVTQSSRYLVKRTGEKVFLECVQDMDHENMFWYRQDPGLGLRLIYFSYDVKMKEKGDIPEGYSVSREKKERFSLILESASTNQTSMYLCASSLWGLGYDQPQHFGDGTRLSIL.

The V and J genes are TRBV28 and TRBJ2-5, with D perhaps matching TRBD1 (6 bases). Trimming removed 4 bases from V and 5 bases from J, with 20 bases in between. Germline lookup yields CDR1 MDHEN and CDR2 SYDVKM. This CDR3 region has 16 residues. CDR3 nucleotides: TGTGCCAGCAGTTCTGGCTTAGAGAACAGGGCGGAGACCCAGTACTTC. Its protein is CASSSGLENRAETQYF.

The V gene is TRBV10-1, the J gene TRBJ2-2, with 10 nucleotides matching TRBD2. The length of the CDR3 is 17 residues. CDR1 WNHNN and CDR2 SYGVQD come from the germline V gene (reference sequence). V gave up 10 bases and J gave up 4 bases; unmatched junction bases: 15. Here the CDR3 DNA reads TGCGCCATCCGCGCCACTAGCGGGGTAAGGGGCACCGGGGAGCTGTTTTTT. It yields the protein CAIRATSGVRGTGELFF.

The genes are TRBV4-3 and TRBJ2-7; no clear D. V lost 0 bases and J lost 7, with 7 bases in between. The length of the CDR3 is 12 residues. The germline V gene has CDR1 LGHNA and CDR2 YSLEER. The DNA for the CDR3 is TGCGCCAGCAGCCAAGATCGAACAGAGCAGTACTTC. Translating gives CASSQDRTEQYF.

The chain has TRBV2 and TRBJ1-2; 7 bases agree with TRBD1. Germline CDR1 is SNHLY and CDR2 is FYNNEI. V lost 5 bases to trimming and J lost 4 bases; unmatched junction nucleotides: 7. CDR3 length: 14 amino acids. The DNA of the CDR3 is TGTGCCAGCAGTTTACGGGACAGTATCTATGGCTACACCTTC. Its translation: CASSLRDSIYGYTF.

This CDR3 is CANRDYGYTF. In DNA, the CDR3 is TGTGCCAATAGGGACTATGGCTACACCTTC. The chain is built from TRBV19 and TRBJ1-2; D is ambiguous. The CDR3 is 10 amino acids. Germline-derived CDR1 and CDR2 are LNHDA and SQIVND (reference sequence). Trimming removed 10 bases at V and 3 bases at J, with 6 bases between.

For the CDR3, the DNA is TGCAGCGTTGGACAGGGGGGAACTGAAGCTTTCTTT. Its protein is CSVGQGGTEAFF. The chain couples TRBV29-1 to TRBJ1-1; 9 bases agree with TRBD1. J was trimmed by 5 bases and V by 4 bases; bases with no gene match: 2. CDR3 size: 12 residues. Germline lookup yields CDR1 SQVTM and CDR2 ANQGSEA.

The chain is built from TRBV2 and TRBJ2-3, with TRBD2 identical over 7 bases. Per germline, CDR1 SNHLY and CDR2 FYNNEI. J was trimmed by 1 base and V by 8 bases; bases with no gene match: 6. This CDR3 is 14 amino acids long. The CDR3 region is CASGGAGGTDTQYF. CDR3 nucleotide sequence: TGTGCCAGCGGCGGGGCGGGGGGCACAGATACGCAGTATTTT.

CDR3 in amino acids: CASSQESGWGTDTQYF. The CDR3 nucleotides are TGCGCCAGCAGCCAAGAATCAGGGTGGGGCACAGATACGCAGTATTTT. The chain links TRBV4-1 to TRBJ2-3; D is possibly TRBD1 (5 bases). The CDR3 contains 16 residues. The germline V and J ends were trimmed by 0 bases and 1 base, with 11 bases remaining between them. Germline V gene data show CDR1 as MGHRA and CDR2 as YSYEKL.

This clone has more than one count but fewer than ten. The chain couples TRBV2 to TRBJ2-7; TRBD2 is a possible D gene (5 bases). V lost 7 bases, J lost 1 base, and 14 bases lay in between. Germline CDR1 is SNHLY and CDR2 is FYNNEI. CDR3 size: 14 residues. Written as DNA, the CDR3 is TGTGCCAGCACCGACCAAGGGAGTTCCTACGAGCAGTACTTC. It is translated as CASTDQGSSYEQYF.

This clone was picked up a small number of times. This rearrangement joins TRBV9 to TRBJ2-7, with D perhaps TRBD2 (5 bases). Germline CDR1 reads SGDLS; CDR2 reads YYNGEE. The V end was cut by 4 bases, the J end by 3 bases, with 14 bases between. This CDR3 region has 14 residues. The CDR3 reads CASSRIPGNYEQYF. The CDR3 DNA follows: TGTGCCAGCAGCCGGATTCCGGGAAACTACGAGCAGTACTTC.

This sequence joins TRBV7-9 and TRBJ1-2; the match to TRBD1 covers 9 bases. V dropped 5 bases and J dropped 4; count of bases not matched to a gene: 8. CDR3 length equals 15 residues. Germline V gene sequence: CDR1 SEHNR, CDR2 FQNEAQ (reference sequence). The CDR3 nucleotides are TGTGCCAGCAGCGCGCAATGGGACAGGGCCTATGGCTACACCTTC. Translated: CASSAQWDRAYGYTF.

The genes are TRBV7-9 and TRBJ1-5, with 8 bases matching TRBD1. The CDR3 spans 14 residues. Losses at the gene ends were 4 bases for V and 5 bases for J; bases not matched to a gene: 4. CDR1 and CDR2 (germline): SEHNR, FQNEAQ (reference sequence). CDR3 DNA sequence: TGTGCCAGCAGCTCCGACAGGGGAGATCAGCCCCAGCATTTT. It encodes CASSSDRGDQPQHF.